The 13 T cell receptor beta chains below all came from one sample that was sequenced in a study of blood T cell repertoires in COVID-19. Clones were read by immunoSEQ multiplex PCR, and TCRdb kept only the in-frame ones, dropping some. The sample has 150,000 or so clones, 70% to 90% seen once. The sequenced sample consisted of peripheral blood. The receptors derive from a man aged 55-75 years with acute or convalescent COVID-19.

The rearrangement joins TRBV6-5 to TRBJ2-3; maybe TRBD2 (7 bases). Trimming stripped 6 bases from V and 2 bases from J, with 15 bases between. This CDR3 is 15 amino acids long. Looked up from germline, CDR1 is MNHEY and CDR2 is SVGAGI. CDR3 DNA: TGTGCCAGCAGCTGGGGGGGCAGGAACACAGATACGCAGTATTTT. This gives the protein CASSWGGRNTDTQYF.

The chain has TRBV7-3 and TRBJ2-7, with 13 bases aligning to TRBD2. The CDR3 has 14 residues. The V segment lost 5 bases and the J segment 4 bases; nucleotides outside the gene matches: 2. Germline V gene lookup returns CDR1 SGHTA and CDR2 FQGTGA. The CDR3 is CASSPGLAGYEQYF. The CDR3 bases are TGTGCCAGCAGCCCGGGACTAGCGGGATACGAGCAGTACTTC.

CDR3 protein: CASSPSPHLRGEAFF. In nucleotides, the CDR3 is TGTGCCAGCAGCCCCTCGCCCCACCTGCGCGGTGAAGCTTTCTTT. The chain recombines TRBV11-1 with TRBJ1-1; D unresolved. V shed 5 bases and J shed 7 bases, with 20 bases lying between them. The CDR3 has 15 amino acids. Germline CDR1 reads SGHAT; CDR2 reads FQDESV (reference sequence). Using reference TRBV11-1 and TRBJ1-1 for the parts outside the CDR3, the full variable domain is EAEVAQSPRYKITEKSQAVAFWCDPISGHATLYWYRQILGQGPELLVQFQDESVVDDSQLPKDRFSAERLKGVDSTLKIQPAELGDSAMYLCASSPSPHLRGEAFFGQGTRLTVV.

The chain recombines TRBV28 with TRBJ2-7, with TRBD1 matching 8 bases. Germline V lookup: CDR1 MDHEN, CDR2 SYDVKM. The CDR3 extends over 17 amino acids. The V gene end was trimmed by 7 bases and the J gene end by 4 bases; junction bases not matched to a gene: 18. The CDR3 DNA reads TGTGCCAGCATCACCTACACCCGACAGGGGCAAGGGTACGAGCAGTACTTC. This codes for CASITYTRQGQGYEQYF.

The rearrangement links TRBV30 to TRBJ1-5; TRBD1 is a possible D gene (5 bases). This CDR3 has 13 amino acids. Trimming cost V 8 bases and J 7 bases, with 18 bases left between them. CDR1 and CDR2 from the germline V gene are GTSNPN and SVGIG (reference sequence). CDR3 residues: CAGGLEGRQPQHF. The CDR3 nucleotides are TGTGCCGGAGGGTTGGAGGGGAGGCAGCCCCAGCATTTT.

The CDR3 loop is CASRVQDIYGYTF. For the CDR3, the DNA is TGTGCCAGCAGGGTACAGGATATCTATGGCTACACCTTC. This rearrangement joins TRBV6-5 to TRBJ1-2, with TRBD1 as a possible D gene (5 bases). Trimming cost V 6 bases and J 4 bases, with 12 bases left between them. From germline, CDR1 is MNHEY and CDR2 SVGAGI. CDR3 length: 13 amino acids.

This clone was picked up one time. The rearrangement links TRBV2 to TRBJ2-7; 7 bases fit TRBD1. Per the germline V gene, CDR1 is SNHLY and CDR2 is FYNNEI. The CDR3 loop spans 15 amino acids. V shed 8 bases and J 0 bases; nucleotides not matched to a gene: 10. As DNA, the CDR3 is TGTGCCAGCTCGGTGGGGGCAGGGGGCTCCTACGAGCAGTACTTC. The encoded protein is CASSVGAGGSYEQYF.

This chain joins TRBV28 and TRBJ2-3, with no clear D. The CDR3 runs to 9 residues. Germline CDR1 reads MDHEN; CDR2 reads SYDVKM. V lost 9 bases to trimming and J lost 8 bases, with 6 bases between them. The CDR3 nucleotides read TGTGCCAGGGCTGGTACGCAGTATTTT. It encodes CARAGTQYF.

The V gene is TRBV6-5, the J gene TRBJ1-1, with D possibly TRBD1 on 5 matching bases. The ends were cut back, 0 bases at V and 6 bases at J, with 8 bases in the middle. The CDR3 has 13 amino acids. Germline assignment: CDR1 MNHEY and CDR2 SVGAGI. The CDR3 region has the DNA TGTGCCAGCAGTTACTCAGGGGCGGCTGAAGCTTTCTTT. It encodes CASSYSGAAEAFF.

This clone was picked up one time. This chain joins TRBV7-9 and TRBJ1-1, with D unresolved. V gave up 1 base and J gave up 5 bases, with 17 bases separating them. The V gene's germline CDR1 is SEHNR and CDR2 FQNEAQ (reference sequence). The CDR3 contains 16 residues. The CDR3 is CASSLDPGRAGTEAFF. The CDR3 DNA sequence: TGTGCCAGCAGCTTAGACCCCGGCCGGGCGGGGACTGAAGCTTTCTTT.

The V gene is TRBV28, the J gene TRBJ1-4; tentative D call: TRBD1 (6 bases). CDR1 is MDHEN, CDR2 SYDVKM, per germline. The CDR3 runs 14 residues. V lost 1 base to trimming and J lost 5 bases, with 8 bases between them. CDR3: CASSLFRGNEKLFF. The CDR3 region has the DNA TGTGCCAGCAGTTTATTTAGGGGGAATGAAAAACTGTTTTTT.

This CDR3 reads CSVVEGWGTEAFF. The CDR3 nucleotides read TGCAGCGTTGTCGAGGGTTGGGGAACTGAAGCTTTCTTT. This chain links TRBV29-1 with TRBJ1-1; no reliable D call. The CDR3 runs 13 residues. Between the trimmed V and J ends, which lost 4 bases and 5 bases, there was a span of 14 bases. Germline values: CDR1 SQVTM, CDR2 ANQGSEA.

The rearrangement joins TRBV7-2 to TRBJ1-4; 12 bases map to TRBD1. Germline CDR1 reads SGHTA; CDR2 reads FQGNSA. The CDR3 loop spans 17 amino acids. Germline trimming cut 1 base from V and 7 bases from J; bases unmatched to any gene: 7. CDR3 region: CASSLEGTGGKFEKLFF. In DNA, the CDR3 is TGTGCCAGCAGCTTAGAAGGGACAGGGGGCAAGTTTGAAAAACTGTTTTTT.